This T cell receptor (beta chain) stems from a study of beta chain features in type 1 diabetes. About the research overall: Regarding age, gender and cell yields, patients proved similar to healthy donors.

This CDR3 has 14 amino acids. V shed 5 bases, J shed 0 bases, and the junction held 2 bases outside the gene matches. Germline-derived CDR1 and CDR2 are SGHRS and YFSETQ. Every donor provided one heparinised blood draw, which averaged approximately 100 mL. On this clone: What it binds is unknown.

The whole isolated RNA underwent reverse transcription, so sequencing captured expressed TCRB transcripts. Here immunoSEQ multiplex PCR was the method, and the copy in TCRdb shows in-frame clones only, minus some. The repertoire holds 310,000 or so clones, 7% to 10% seen once, with around 1% in the top ten. General study findings and limits: TCRB CDR3s were moderately but significantly shorter in Type 1 diabetes patients in all four CD4+ subsets. VDJ junctions in type 1 diabetes patients carried more deletions and fewer insertions.

The chain links TRBV5-1 to TRBJ1-3; 7 nucleotides match TRBD1. The clonotype originates from a man aged 25-45 years with type 1 diabetes. The specimen sequenced was central memory CD4+ T cells from blood. CDR3 amino acids: CASRTGYSGNTIYF. The DNA of the CDR3 is TGCGCCAGCAGGACAGGGTACTCTGGAAACACCATATATTTT.